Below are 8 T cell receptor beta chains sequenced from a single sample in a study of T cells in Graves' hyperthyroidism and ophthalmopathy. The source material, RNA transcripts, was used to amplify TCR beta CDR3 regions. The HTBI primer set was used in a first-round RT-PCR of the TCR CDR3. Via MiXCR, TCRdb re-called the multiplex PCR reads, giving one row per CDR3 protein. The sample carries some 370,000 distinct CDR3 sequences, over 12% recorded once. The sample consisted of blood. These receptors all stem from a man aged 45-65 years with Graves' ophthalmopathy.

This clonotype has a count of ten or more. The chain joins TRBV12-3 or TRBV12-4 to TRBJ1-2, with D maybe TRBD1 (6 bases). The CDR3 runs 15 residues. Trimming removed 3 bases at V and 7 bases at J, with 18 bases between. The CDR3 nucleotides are TGTGCCAGCAGTTTTTCACAGGGTAGGCGGATTGGCTACACCTTC. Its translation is CASSFSQGRRIGYTF.

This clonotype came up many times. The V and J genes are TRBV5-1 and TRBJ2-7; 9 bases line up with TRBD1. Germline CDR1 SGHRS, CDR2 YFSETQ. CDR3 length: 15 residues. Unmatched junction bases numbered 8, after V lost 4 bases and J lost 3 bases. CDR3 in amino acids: CASSPVGTGYYEQYF. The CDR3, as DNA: TGCGCCAGCAGCCCCGTCGGGACAGGGTACTACGAGCAGTACTTC. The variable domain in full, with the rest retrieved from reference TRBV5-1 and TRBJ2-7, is KAGVTQTPRYLIKTRGQQVTLSCSPISGHRSVSWYQQTPGQGLQFLFEYFSETQRNKGNFPGRFSGRQFSNSRSEMNVSTLELGDSALYLCASSPVGTGYYEQYFGPGTRLTVT.

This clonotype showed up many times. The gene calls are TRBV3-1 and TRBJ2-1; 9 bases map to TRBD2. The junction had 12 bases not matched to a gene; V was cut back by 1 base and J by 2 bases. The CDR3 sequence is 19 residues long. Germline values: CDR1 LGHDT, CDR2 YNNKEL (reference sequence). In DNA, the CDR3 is TGTGCCAGCAGCCAAGTGGGACTAGCCCGGGAGACGGCCTACAATGAGCAGTTCTTC. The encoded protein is CASSQVGLARETAYNEQFF.

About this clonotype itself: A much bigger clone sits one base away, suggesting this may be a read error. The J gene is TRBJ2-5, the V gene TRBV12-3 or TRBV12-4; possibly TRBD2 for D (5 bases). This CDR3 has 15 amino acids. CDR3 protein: CAGSLGFGEQETQYF. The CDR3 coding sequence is TGTGCCGGCAGTTTGGGGTTCGGGGAACAAGAGACCCAGTACTTC.

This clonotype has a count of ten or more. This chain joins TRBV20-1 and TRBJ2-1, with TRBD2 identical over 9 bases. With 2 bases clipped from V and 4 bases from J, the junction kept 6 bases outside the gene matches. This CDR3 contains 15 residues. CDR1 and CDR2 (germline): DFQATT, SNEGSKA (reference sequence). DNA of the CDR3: TGCAGTGCTAGACCACCTAGCGGGAAGTACAATGAGCAGTTCTTC. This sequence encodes CSARPPSGKYNEQFF.

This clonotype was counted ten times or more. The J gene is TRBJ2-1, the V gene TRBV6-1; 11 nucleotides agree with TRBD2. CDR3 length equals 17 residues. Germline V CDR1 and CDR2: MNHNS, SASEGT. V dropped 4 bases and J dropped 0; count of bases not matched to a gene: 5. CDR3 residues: CASSGGLAEGSYNEQFF. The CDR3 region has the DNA TGTGCCAGCAGTGGGGGACTAGCGGAGGGCTCCTACAATGAGCAGTTCTTC.

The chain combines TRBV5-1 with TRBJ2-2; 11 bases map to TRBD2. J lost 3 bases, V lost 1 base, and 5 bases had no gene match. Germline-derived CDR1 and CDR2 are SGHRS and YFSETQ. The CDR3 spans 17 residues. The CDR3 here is CASSLTSGSTDTGELFF. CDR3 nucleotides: TGCGCCAGCAGCTTGACTAGCGGGAGTACCGACACCGGGGAGCTGTTTTTT.

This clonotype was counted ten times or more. CDR3 sequence: CASSLEDTRNQPQHF. The CDR3 bases are TGTGCCAGCAGTTTAGAGGACACTCGCAATCAGCCCCAGCATTTT. The chain has TRBV12-3 or TRBV12-4 and TRBJ1-5, with D possibly being TRBD1 (5 bases). The CDR3 length is 15 residues. The V gene lost 1 base and the J gene lost 2 bases, with 9 bases spanning the gap.